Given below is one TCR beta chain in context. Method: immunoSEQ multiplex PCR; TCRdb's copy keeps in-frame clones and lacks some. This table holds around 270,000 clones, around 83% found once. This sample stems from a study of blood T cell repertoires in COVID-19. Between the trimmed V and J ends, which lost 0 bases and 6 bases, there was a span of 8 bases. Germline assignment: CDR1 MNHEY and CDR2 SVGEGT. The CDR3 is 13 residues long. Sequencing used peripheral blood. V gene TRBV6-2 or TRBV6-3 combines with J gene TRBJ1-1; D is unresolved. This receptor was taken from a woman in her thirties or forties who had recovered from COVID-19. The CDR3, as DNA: TGTGCCAGCAGTTACTCGGTCTACTCTGAAGCTTTCTTT. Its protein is CASSYSVYSEAFF.